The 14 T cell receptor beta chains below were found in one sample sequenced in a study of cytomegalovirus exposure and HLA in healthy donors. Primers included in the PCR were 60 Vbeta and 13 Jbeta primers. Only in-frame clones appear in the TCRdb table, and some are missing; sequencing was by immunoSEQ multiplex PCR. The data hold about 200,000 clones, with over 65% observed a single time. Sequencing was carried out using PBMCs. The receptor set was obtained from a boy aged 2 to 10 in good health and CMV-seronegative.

The chain's CDR3 is CASSYFRGKEQFF. For the CDR3, the DNA is TGTGCCAGCAGTTACTTCAGGGGTAAGGAGCAGTTCTTC. J is TRBJ2-1 and V is TRBV6-5; D perhaps matches TRBD1 (6 bases). Deletions cut 1 base from V and 10 bases from J, with 11 bases between. Germline V gene sequence: CDR1 MNHEY, CDR2 SVGAGI. CDR3 size: 13 residues.

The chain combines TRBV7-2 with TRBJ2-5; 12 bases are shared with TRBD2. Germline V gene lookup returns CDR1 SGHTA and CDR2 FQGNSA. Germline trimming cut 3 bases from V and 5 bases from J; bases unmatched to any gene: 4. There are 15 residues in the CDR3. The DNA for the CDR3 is TGTGCCAGCAGCTTTCTAGCGGGGGGGCTTGAGACCCAGTACTTC. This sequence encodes CASSFLAGGLETQYF.

The CDR3 DNA follows: TGTGCCATCGGGGACACTCAAAAGGGCGAGCAGTACTTC. Its protein is CAIGDTQKGEQYF. The chain carries TRBV2 and TRBJ2-7; D might be TRBD1 (6 bases). With 10 bases removed from V and 6 bases from J, the gap between germline ends came to 19 bases. Per the germline V gene, CDR1 is SNHLY and CDR2 is FYNNEI. The CDR3 spans 13 residues.

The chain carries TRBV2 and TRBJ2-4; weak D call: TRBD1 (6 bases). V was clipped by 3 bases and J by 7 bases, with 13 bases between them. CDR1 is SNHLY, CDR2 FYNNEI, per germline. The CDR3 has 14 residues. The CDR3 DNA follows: TGTGCCAGCAGTGATTACAGGGAGAGTAACATTCAGTACTTC. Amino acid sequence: CASSDYRESNIQYF.

CDR3 nucleotides: TGTGCCAGCAGCTTACGACAGGGCTCCTACGAGCAGTACTTC. This translates into CASSLRQGSYEQYF. V and J are TRBV7-2 and TRBJ2-7; TRBD1 aligns across 7 bases. V dropped 2 bases and J dropped 0; count of bases not matched to a gene: 1. The CDR3 has 14 amino acids. Germline-derived CDR1 and CDR2 are SGHTA and FQGNSA.

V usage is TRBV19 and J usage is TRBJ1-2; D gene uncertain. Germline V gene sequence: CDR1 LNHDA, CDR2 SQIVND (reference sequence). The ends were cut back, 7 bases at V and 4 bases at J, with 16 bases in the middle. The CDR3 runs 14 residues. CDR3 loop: CASTSSGLGYGYTF. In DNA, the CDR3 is TGTGCCAGTACCTCCAGCGGATTGGGCTATGGCTACACCTTC.

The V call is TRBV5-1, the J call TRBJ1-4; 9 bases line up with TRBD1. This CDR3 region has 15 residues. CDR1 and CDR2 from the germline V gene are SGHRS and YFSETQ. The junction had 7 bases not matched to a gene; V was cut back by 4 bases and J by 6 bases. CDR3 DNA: TGCGCCAGCAGCGAACAGGGGGCGCCCGATGAAAAACTGTTTTTT. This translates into CASSEQGAPDEKLFF.

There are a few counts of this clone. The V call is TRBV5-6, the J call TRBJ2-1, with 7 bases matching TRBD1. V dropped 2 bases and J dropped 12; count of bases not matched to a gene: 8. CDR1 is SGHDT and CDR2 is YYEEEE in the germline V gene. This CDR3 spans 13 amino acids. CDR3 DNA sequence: TGTGCCAGCAGCTTCTGGGACAGCCGAAGGCAGTTCTTC. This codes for CASSFWDSRRQFF.

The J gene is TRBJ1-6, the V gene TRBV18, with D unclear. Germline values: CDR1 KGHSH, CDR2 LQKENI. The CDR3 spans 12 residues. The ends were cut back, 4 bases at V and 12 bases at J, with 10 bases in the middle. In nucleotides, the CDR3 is TGTGCCAGCTCACTTTACGCGGGACCCCTCCACTTT. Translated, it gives CASSLYAGPLHF.

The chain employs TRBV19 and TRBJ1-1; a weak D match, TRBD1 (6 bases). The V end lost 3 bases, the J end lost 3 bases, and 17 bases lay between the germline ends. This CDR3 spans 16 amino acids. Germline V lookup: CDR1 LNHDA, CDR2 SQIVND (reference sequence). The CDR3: CASSMGPGVGYTEAFF. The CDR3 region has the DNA TGTGCCAGTAGTATGGGGCCAGGGGTGGGGTACACTGAAGCTTTCTTT. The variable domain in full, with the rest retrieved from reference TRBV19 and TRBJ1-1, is DGGITQSPKYLFRKEGQNVTLSCEQNLNHDAMYWYRQDPGQGLRLIYYSQIVNDFQKGDIAEGYSVSREKKESFPLTVTSAQKNPTAFYLCASSMGPGVGYTEAFFGQGTRLTVV.

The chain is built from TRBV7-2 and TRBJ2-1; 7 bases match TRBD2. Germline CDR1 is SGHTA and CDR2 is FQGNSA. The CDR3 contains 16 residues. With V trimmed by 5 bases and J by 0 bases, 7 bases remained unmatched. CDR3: CASSAFERGSYNEQFF. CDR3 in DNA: TGTGCCAGCAGCGCCTTTGAGCGGGGCTCCTACAATGAGCAGTTCTTC.

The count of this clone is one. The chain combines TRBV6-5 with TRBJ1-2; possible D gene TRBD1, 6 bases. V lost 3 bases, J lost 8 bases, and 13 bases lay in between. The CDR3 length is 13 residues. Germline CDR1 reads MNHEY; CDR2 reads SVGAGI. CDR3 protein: CASSYAYRAGYTF. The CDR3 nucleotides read TGTGCCAGCAGTTATGCCTACAGGGCAGGCTACACCTTC.

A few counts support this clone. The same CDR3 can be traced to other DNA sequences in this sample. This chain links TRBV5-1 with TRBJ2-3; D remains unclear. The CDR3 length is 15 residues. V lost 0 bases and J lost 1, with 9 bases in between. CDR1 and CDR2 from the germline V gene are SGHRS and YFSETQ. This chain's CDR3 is CASSLGAGGTDTQYF. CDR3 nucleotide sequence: TGCGCCAGCAGCTTGGGGGCAGGTGGCACAGATACGCAGTATTTT.

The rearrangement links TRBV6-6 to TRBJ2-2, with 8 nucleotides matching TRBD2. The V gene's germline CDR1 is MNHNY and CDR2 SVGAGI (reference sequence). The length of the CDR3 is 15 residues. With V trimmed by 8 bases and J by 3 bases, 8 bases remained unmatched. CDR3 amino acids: CASRGGPVDTGELFF. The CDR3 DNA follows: TGTGCCAGCCGGGGGGGGCCGGTGGACACCGGGGAGCTGTTTTTT.